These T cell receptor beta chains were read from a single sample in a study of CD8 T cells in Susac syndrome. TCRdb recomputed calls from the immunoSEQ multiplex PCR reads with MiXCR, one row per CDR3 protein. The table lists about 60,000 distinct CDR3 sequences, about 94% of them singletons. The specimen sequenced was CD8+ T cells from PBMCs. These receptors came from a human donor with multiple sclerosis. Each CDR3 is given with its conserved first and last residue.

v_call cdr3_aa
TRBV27 CASSPRGTEAFF
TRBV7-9 CASSLERVEQYF
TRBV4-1 CASSHLTGSNYEQYF
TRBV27 CASYDRGYNEQFF
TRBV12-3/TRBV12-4 CASTWSGPAYEQYF
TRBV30 CAWRGDRGYGYTF
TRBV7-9 CASSGGTGKGQPQHF
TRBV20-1 CSARGTSGRYYGYTF
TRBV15 CATSKGGTSGPTDGYTF
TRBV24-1 CATSDHSGGGTDTQYF
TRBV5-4 CASKDRHQETQYF
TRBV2 CASSKWLEEQYF
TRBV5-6 CASSLGDRGLTDTQYF
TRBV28 CASLPSKDTGELFF
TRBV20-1 CSARGLAGDHNEQFF
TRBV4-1 CASSQEYGTGAYEQYF
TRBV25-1 CASSEEGTVYNEQFF
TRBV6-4 CASSDKAESTDTQYF
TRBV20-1 CSAMEGGELFF
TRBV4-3 CASSQDLSENTEAFF
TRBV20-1 CSARDLIGMNTEAFF
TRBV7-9 CASRRWNTEAFF
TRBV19 CASRQGYTEAFF
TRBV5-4 CASSFRGNNEQFF
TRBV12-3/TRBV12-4 CASSPLDRVHGYTF
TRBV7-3 CASSVGVDRTDTQYF
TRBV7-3 CASSLMGLAGVEQYF
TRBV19 CASSIGWEQFF
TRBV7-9 CASSSPTGYNEQFF